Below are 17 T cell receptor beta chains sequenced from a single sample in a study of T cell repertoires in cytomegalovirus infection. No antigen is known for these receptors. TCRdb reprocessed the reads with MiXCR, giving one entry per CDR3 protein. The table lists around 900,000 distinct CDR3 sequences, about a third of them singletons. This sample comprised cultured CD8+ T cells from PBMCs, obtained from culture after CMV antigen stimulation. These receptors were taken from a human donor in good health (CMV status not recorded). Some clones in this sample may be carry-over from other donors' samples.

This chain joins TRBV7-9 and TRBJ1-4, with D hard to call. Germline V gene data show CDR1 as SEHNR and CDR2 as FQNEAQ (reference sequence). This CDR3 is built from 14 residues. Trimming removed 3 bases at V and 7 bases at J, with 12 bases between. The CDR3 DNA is TGTGCCAGCAGCTTGGCCAGCCAAGGTGAAAAACTGTTTTTT. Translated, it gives CASSLASQGEKLFF.

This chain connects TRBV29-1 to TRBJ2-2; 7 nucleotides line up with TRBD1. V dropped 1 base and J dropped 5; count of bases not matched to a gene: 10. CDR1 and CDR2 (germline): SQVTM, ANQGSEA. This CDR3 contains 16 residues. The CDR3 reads CSVEVRDRVRTGELFF. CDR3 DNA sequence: TGCAGCGTTGAAGTCCGAGACAGGGTGAGGACCGGGGAGCTGTTTTTT.

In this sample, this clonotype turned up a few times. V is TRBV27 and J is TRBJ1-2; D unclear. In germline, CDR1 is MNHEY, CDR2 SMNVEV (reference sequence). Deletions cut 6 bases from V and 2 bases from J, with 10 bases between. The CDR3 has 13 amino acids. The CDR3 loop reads CASSPSANYGYTF. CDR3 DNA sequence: TGTGCCAGCAGCCCCTCAGCCAACTATGGCTACACCTTC.

CDR3 coding DNA: TGTGCCATCAGTGAGTCGAAACGGACAGGGGGTTCTGAAGCTTTCTTT. This encodes CAISESKRTGGSEAFF. This sequence joins TRBV10-3 and TRBJ1-1, with TRBD1 identical over 10 bases. The CDR3 length is 16 residues. The junction had 7 bases not matched to a gene; V was cut back by 0 bases and J by 6 bases. Per the germline V gene, CDR1 is ENHRY and CDR2 is SYGVKD.

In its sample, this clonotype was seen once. Here the CDR3 DNA reads TGTGCCAGCAGCGTAGCGGACAGGGTAACCTACAATGAGCAGTTCTTC. It translates to CASSVADRVTYNEQFF. This chain links TRBV9 with TRBJ2-1, with TRBD1 matching over 8 bases. Germline loops: CDR1 SGDLS, CDR2 YYNGEE. Unmatched junction bases numbered 4, after V lost 0 bases and J lost 2 bases. The CDR3 is made up of 16 amino acids.

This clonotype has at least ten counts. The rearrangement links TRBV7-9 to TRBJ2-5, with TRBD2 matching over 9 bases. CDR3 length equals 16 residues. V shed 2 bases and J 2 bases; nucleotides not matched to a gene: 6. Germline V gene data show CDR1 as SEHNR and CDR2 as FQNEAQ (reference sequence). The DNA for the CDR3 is TGTGCCAGCAGCTTAAGATTAGCGGGGGAACAAGAGACCCAGTACTTC. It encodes CASSLRLAGEQETQYF.

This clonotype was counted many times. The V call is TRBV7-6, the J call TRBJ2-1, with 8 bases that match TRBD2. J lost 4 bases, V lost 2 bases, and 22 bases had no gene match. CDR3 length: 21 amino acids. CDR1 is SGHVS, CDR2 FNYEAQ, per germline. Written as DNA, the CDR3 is TGTGCCAGCAGCTTATCCCCCGTACTAGCGGCCACCCCCTGGGGTTACAATGAGCAGTTCTTC. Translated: CASSLSPVLAATPWGYNEQFF.

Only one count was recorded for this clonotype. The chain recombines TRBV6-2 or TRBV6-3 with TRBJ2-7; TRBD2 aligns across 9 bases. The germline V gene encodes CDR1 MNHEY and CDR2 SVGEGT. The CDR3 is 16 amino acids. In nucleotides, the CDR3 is TGTGCCAGCAGCTACTCAATGACTAGCGGAACCTACGAGCAGTACGTC. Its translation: CASSYSMTSGTYEQYV.

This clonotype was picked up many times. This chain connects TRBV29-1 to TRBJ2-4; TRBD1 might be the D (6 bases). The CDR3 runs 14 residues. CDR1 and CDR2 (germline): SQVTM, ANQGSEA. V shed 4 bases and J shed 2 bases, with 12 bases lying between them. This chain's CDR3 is CSVAGRGTKNIQYF. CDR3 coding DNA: TGCAGCGTTGCTGGCAGGGGAACCAAAAACATTCAGTACTTC. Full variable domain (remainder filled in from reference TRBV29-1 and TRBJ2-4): SAVISQKPSRDICQRGTSLTIQCQVDSQVTMMFWYRQQPGQSLTLIATANQGSEATYESGFVIDKFPISRPNLTFSTLTVSNMSPEDSSIYLCSVAGRGTKNIQYFGAGTRLSVL.

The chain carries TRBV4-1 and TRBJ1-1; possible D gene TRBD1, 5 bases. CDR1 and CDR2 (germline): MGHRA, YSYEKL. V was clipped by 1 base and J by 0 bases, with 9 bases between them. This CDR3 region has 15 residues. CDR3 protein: CASSQAGGMNTEAFF. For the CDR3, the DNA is TGCGCCAGCAGCCAAGCTGGGGGTATGAACACTGAAGCTTTCTTT.

Written as DNA, the CDR3 is TGTGCCACCAGTGTAAGCGGTAATACGCAGTATTTT. Translated, it gives CATSVSGNTQYF. This chain links TRBV24-1 with TRBJ2-3, with D perhaps TRBD2 (5 bases). Trimming stripped 5 bases from V and 7 bases from J, with 9 bases between. CDR1 and CDR2 from the germline V gene are KGHDR and SFDVKD. The length of the CDR3 is 12 residues.

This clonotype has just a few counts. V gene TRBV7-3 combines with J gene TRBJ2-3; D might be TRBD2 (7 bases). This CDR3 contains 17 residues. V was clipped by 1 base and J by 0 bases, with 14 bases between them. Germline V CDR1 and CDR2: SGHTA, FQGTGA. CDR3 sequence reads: CASSLNPGGSSTDTQYF. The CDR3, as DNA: TGTGCCAGCAGCTTAAACCCGGGGGGCTCTAGCACAGATACGCAGTATTTT.

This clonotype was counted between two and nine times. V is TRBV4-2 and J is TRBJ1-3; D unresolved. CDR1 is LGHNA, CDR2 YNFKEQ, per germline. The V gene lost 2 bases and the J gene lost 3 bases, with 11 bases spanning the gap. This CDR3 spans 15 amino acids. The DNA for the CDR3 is TGTGCCAGCAGCCAAAATGACTTGGTTGGAAACACCATATATTTT. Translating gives CASSQNDLVGNTIYF.

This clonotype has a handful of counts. The CDR3 loop reads CASSLPTDREDTEAFF. CDR3 sequence (DNA): TGTGCCAGCAGCTTACCGACGGACAGGGAGGACACTGAAGCTTTCTTT. The J gene is TRBJ1-1, the V gene TRBV7-9; 8 bases are a match to TRBD1. Germline V gene sequence: CDR1 SEHNR, CDR2 FQNEAQ (reference sequence). This CDR3 spans 16 amino acids. J was trimmed by 3 bases and V by 2 bases; bases with no gene match: 8.

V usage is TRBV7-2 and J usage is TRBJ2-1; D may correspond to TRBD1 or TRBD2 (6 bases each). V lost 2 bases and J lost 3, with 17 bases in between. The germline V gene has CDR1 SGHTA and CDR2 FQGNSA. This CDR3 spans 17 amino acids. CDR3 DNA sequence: TGTGCCAGCAGCTTAAGGGGGGTCGGGGGTTACTACAATGAGCAGTTCTTC. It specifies CASSLRGVGGYYNEQFF.

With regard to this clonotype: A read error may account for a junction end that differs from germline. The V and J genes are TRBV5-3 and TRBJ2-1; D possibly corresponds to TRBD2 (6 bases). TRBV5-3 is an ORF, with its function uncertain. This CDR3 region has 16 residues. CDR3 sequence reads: CASSLEEGNSYNEQFF. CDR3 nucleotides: TGTGCCAGCAGCTTGGAGGAGGGGAACTCCTACAATGAGCAGTTCTTC.

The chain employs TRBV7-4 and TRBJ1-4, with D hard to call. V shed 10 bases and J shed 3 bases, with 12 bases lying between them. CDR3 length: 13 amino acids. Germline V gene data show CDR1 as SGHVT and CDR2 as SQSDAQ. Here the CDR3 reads CATRRAANEKLFF. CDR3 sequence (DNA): TGTGCCACCAGGAGGGCGGCTAATGAAAAACTGTTTTTT.